This TCR beta chain originates from a study of blood T cell repertoires in COVID-19. Background on the study: PBMCs, B-cell-depleted T cells, or T cells were the source of the cDNA or gDNA that made up the material.

The assay was immunoSEQ multiplex PCR, and TCRdb's table has in-frame clones only and misses some. The data show around 22,000 clones, about 90% seen once. Germline-derived CDR1 and CDR2 are MNHEY and SVGEGT. V was pared by 2 bases and J by 1 base, with 13 bases between. CDR3 length: 16 residues. This rearrangement joins TRBV6-2 or TRBV6-3 to TRBJ2-3; D remains ambiguous. This TCR was sampled from a woman in her sixties or seventies with active COVID-19. Sequencing was performed on peripheral blood. The CDR3 protein is CASSYGAPSGTDTQYF. CDR3 bases: TGTGCCAGCAGTTACGGTGCCCCTTCGGGCACAGATACGCAGTATTTT.